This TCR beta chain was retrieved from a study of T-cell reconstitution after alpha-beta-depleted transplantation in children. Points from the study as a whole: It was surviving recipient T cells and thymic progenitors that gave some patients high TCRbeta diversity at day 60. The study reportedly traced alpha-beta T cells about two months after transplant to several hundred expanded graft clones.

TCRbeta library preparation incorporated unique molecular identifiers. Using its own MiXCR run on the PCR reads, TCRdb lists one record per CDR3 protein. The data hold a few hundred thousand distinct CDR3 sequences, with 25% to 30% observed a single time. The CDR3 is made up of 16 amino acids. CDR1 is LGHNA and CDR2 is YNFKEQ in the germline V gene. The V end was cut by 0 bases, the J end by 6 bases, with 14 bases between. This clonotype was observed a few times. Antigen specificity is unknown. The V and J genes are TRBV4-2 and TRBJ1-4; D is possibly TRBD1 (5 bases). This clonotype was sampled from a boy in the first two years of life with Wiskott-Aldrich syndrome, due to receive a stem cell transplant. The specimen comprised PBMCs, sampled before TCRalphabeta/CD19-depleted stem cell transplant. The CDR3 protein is CASSQDLRGLDEKLFF. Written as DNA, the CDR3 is TGTGCCAGCAGCCAAGATCTGCGGGGGTTGGATGAAAAACTGTTTTTT.